A single sample is the source of the 8 T cell receptor beta chains below, sequenced in a study of a mutant IDH1 vaccine in newly diagnosed glioma. The repertoire was sequenced with immunoSEQ multiplex PCR; TCRdb's copy has only in-frame clones and lacks some. The data show tens of thousands of clones, approximately 76% seen once. The time point was: week 23, last vaccination. Doses consisted of 300 ug of mutant IDH1 20-mer peptide each, paired with topical imiquimod. The antigens of these receptors remain unknown. The sample was PBMCs, taken from a glioma patient whose treatment included an IDH1 peptide vaccine. These receptors all come from a man aged 50-59 years with glioma.

This sequence joins TRBV7-9 and TRBJ2-7, with TRBD1 identical over 7 bases. The V gene end was trimmed by 1 base and the J gene end by 7 bases; junction bases not matched to a gene: 7. The CDR3 totals 14 residues. Looked up from germline, CDR1 is SEHNR and CDR2 is FQNEAQ (reference sequence). CDR3 sequence: CASSLGQGVREQYF. The CDR3 DNA is TGTGCCAGCAGCTTAGGACAGGGCGTACGAGAGCAGTACTTC.

The chain carries TRBV2 and TRBJ1-1, with D possibly matching TRBD1 (6 bases). Germline values: CDR1 SNHLY, CDR2 FYNNEI. Trimming cost V 6 bases and J 5 bases, with 16 bases left between them. The CDR3 consists of 14 residues. The CDR3 sequence is CASSVQGVRTEAFF. In DNA, the CDR3 is TGTGCCAGCAGCGTACAGGGTGTTCGGACTGAAGCTTTCTTT.

The count of this clone is one. The DNA of the CDR3 is TGTGCCAGCAGTTACTCCAGCTACAATGAGCAGTTCTTC. Protein sequence: CASSYSSYNEQFF. The rearrangement joins TRBV6-6 to TRBJ2-1; D call uncertain. The length of the CDR3 is 13 residues. The V and J ends lost 0 bases and 3 bases respectively, with 3 bases between them. Germline lookup yields CDR1 MNHNY and CDR2 SVGAGI (reference sequence).

This clone was detected only once. The junction departs from the called germline gene at one end, perhaps through a read error. The genes are TRBV4-1 and TRBJ1-1; D is ambiguous. The CDR3 is made up of 15 amino acids. Germline V CDR1 and CDR2: MGHRA, YSYEKL. Here the CDR3 DNA reads TGCGCCAGCAGCCAAGCGGCTTCCCTGAACACTGCAGCTTTCTTT. Translated: CASSQAASLNTAAFF.

The gene calls are TRBV5-8 and TRBJ1-2; D may be TRBD1 (5 bases). CDR3 length equals 14 residues. Germline CDR1 is SGHTS and CDR2 is YDEGEE. The germline V and J ends were trimmed by 4 bases and 2 bases, with 12 bases remaining between them. The CDR3 bases are TGTGCCAGCAGCCGGGACCGCCAGAACTATGGCTACACCTTC. Translating it yields CASSRDRQNYGYTF.

A few counts support this clone. V gene TRBV28 combines with J gene TRBJ2-3; TRBD2 agrees at 7 bases. J gave up 6 bases and V 3 bases, and 0 bases lay outside the gene matches. CDR3 length: 12 amino acids. Germline CDR1 MDHEN, CDR2 SYDVKM. The CDR3: CASSFGRDTQYF. DNA for the CDR3: TGTGCCAGCAGTTTCGGGAGGGATACGCAGTATTTT.

J is TRBJ2-1 and V is TRBV27; either TRBD1 or TRBD2 may fit D (5 bases each). V was clipped by 5 bases and J by 14 bases, with 19 bases between them. Germline V gene sequence: CDR1 MNHEY, CDR2 SMNVEV (reference sequence). The CDR3 loop spans 13 amino acids. The CDR3 reads CASSPPSGTEKFF. CDR3 coding DNA: TGTGCCAGCAGTCCGCCATCCGGGACCGAGAAGTTCTTC.

This clone has only a few counts. The chain has TRBV7-9 and TRBJ2-2, with 9 bases fitting TRBD1. Germline V CDR1 and CDR2: SEHNR, FQNEAQ (reference sequence). The CDR3 totals 15 residues. The ends lost 1 base at V and 5 bases at J; junction bases unmatched: 2. In DNA, the CDR3 is TGTGCCAGCAGCTTAGGACAGGGGGAAACCGGGGAGCTGTTTTTT. This encodes CASSLGQGETGELFF.